This TCR beta chain was identified during a study of blood T cell repertoires in COVID-19. About the study: PBMCs, B-cell-depleted T cells, or T cells were the source of the cDNA or gDNA that made up the material.

From germline, CDR1 is SGHRS and CDR2 YFSETQ. This CDR3 is built from 17 residues. Trimming removed 3 bases at V and 3 bases at J, with 20 bases between. The protocol was immunoSEQ multiplex PCR, while the TCRdb copy is restricted to in-frame clones and leaves out a portion. The sample records approximately 300,000 clones, around 82% being singletons. Material: peripheral blood. The TCR originated in a woman between 50 and 59 years old with acute or convalescent COVID-19. This chain connects TRBV5-1 to TRBJ2-3, with D perhaps matching TRBD2 (5 bases). CDR3 coding DNA: TGCGCCAGCAGCTACCTTACTGGGCCCAGGAGGACAGATACGCAGTATTTT. The encoded protein is CASSYLTGPRRTDTQYF.